This T cell receptor beta chain derives from a study of T cell clonotyping in hematopoietic cell transplantation. For the study at large: Pretransplant recipient samples were taken after cytoreduction.

Per germline, CDR1 GTSNPN and CDR2 SVGIG (reference sequence). The CDR3 covers 16 residues. V lost 4 bases and J 6 bases, leaving 21 bases between the germline ends. The table lists this clone with a count of one. Its antigen remains unknown. Documented time point: recipient sample about 28 days before transplant, after cytoreduction. Recipient blood drawn about 28 days pretransplant and days 30, 100, 180 after. The study's findings and limits: No sorting was done, leaving CD4 and CD8 contributions mixed. Broader posttransplant TCR repertoire diversity was predicted by graft donor and pretransplant recipient Inverse Simpson Index values.

Data came from immunoSEQ multiplex PCR; TCRdb stores just in-frame clones and leaves some out. The data hold tens of thousands of clones, with 85% to 90% observed a single time. The J gene is TRBJ1-4, the V gene TRBV30; weak D call: TRBD1 (5 bases). The origin of this receptor is a man aged 60-69 years with biphenotypic leukemia. Some clones in this sample may be carry-over from other donors' samples. The starting material was peripheral blood mononuclear cells, obtained before stem cell transplant. CDR3 sequence (DNA): TGTGCCTGGAATAAGGGGCGGGGAGGTTCCTATGAAAAACTGTTTTTT. Translating it yields CAWNKGRGGSYEKLFF.